This T cell receptor beta chain was captured in a study of blood T cell repertoires in COVID-19. Whole-study context: Researchers got acute and convalescent COVID-19 samples from the United States, Italy and Spain.

In the original analysis: Using reference gene primer amplification, nucleated cell counts were estimated. Only in-frame clones appear in the TCRdb table, and some are missing; sequencing was by immunoSEQ multiplex PCR. That table gives V, J and clone size, and the DNA gave D and trimming. Of around 140,000 clones detected, around 84% appear once; the ten largest clones hold about 2.4%. The CDR3 extends over 13 amino acids. Unmatched junction bases numbered 3, after V lost 7 bases and J lost 5 bases. Germline lookup yields CDR1 LNHDA and CDR2 SQIVND (reference sequence). The sample was PBMCs or T cells enriched from blood (not recorded which). This sequence joins TRBV19 and TRBJ2-1, with 9 bases matching TRBD2. This TCR was recovered from a middle-aged man with acute COVID-19. CDR3 DNA sequence: TGTGCCAGTAAGGCTAGCGGGAACAATGAGCAGTTCTTC. Amino acids: CASKASGNNEQFF. The full variable domain, with the rest looked up from reference TRBV19 and TRBJ2-1, is DGGITQSPKYLFRKEGQNVTLSCEQNLNHDAMYWYRQDPGQGLRLIYYSQIVNDFQKGDIAEGYSVSREKKESFPLTVTSAQKNPTAFYLCASKASGNNEQFFGPGTRLTVL.